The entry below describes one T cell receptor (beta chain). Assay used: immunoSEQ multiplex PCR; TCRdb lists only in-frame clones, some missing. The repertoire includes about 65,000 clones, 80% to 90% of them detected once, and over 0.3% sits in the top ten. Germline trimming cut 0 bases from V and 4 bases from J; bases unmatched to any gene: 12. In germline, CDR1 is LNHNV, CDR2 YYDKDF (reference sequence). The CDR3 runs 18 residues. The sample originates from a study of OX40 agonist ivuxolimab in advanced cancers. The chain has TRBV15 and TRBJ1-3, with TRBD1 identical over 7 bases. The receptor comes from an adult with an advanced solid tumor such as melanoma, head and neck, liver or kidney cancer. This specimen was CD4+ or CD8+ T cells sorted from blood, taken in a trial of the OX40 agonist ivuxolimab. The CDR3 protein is CATSRDKGTAMRGNTIYF. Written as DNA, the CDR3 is TGTGCCACCAGCAGAGATAAGGGGACAGCCATGCGGGGAAACACCATATATTTT.